This TCR beta chain is drawn from a study of blood T cell repertoires in COVID-19. Produced via immunoSEQ multiplex PCR; TCRdb's table is partial and in-frame only. Altogether 250,000 to 350,000 clones are present, approximately 88% being singletons, with the ten largest covering more than 1.1%. V trimming: 0 bases; J trimming: 6 bases; junction bases outside the gene matches: 7. There are 16 residues in the CDR3. The germline CDR1 and CDR2 sequences are LGHNA and YSLEER. The sequence was obtained from a human donor with COVID-19, enrolled during active disease. The donor label of this sample is uncertain. This sequence joins TRBV4-3 and TRBJ2-1; 8 nucleotides agree with TRBD2. Sequencing used peripheral blood. The DNA of the CDR3 is TGCGCCAGCAGCCAAGATTGGCGGGAGGACCGCAATGAGCAGTTCTTC. As protein: CASSQDWREDRNEQFF.